The 19 T cell receptor beta chains in this list originate from one sample, sequenced in a study of Ad26.COV2.S vaccination and SARS-CoV-2 variants. Measured with immunoSEQ multiplex PCR; TCRdb has only the in-frame clones, and not every one. The sample has fewer than 400,000 clones; almost 90% are singletons. Treatment meaning: roughly 20 received Ad26.COV2.S at low or high dose, single or two shots; 5 received placebo; per-sample allocation not given. After the first vaccine or placebo injection, samples were drawn on day 63. Sequences were derived from peripheral blood, sampled in a trial of Ad26.COV2.S vaccine versus placebo. The receptors here all came from a person between 18 and 59 years old who received the Ad26.COV2.S COVID-19 vaccine or a placebo.

In this sample, this clone turned up once. The genes are TRBV5-1 and TRBJ2-1, with D possibly TRBD2 on 6 matching bases. Germline V gene data show CDR1 as SGHRS and CDR2 as YFSETQ. Trimming cost V 4 bases and J 3 bases, with 17 bases left between them. The CDR3 is 16 residues long. This CDR3 reads CASSPTGTDNYNEQFF. The CDR3 nucleotides are TGCGCCAGCAGCCCCACCGGGACTGACAACTACAATGAGCAGTTCTTC.

The chain joins TRBV7-9 to TRBJ2-7; D is uncertain. V was trimmed by 4 bases and J by 2 bases, leaving 12 bases between them. The CDR3 has 14 residues. Germline V gene data show CDR1 as SEHNR and CDR2 as FQNEAQ (reference sequence). The DNA for the CDR3 is TGTGCCAGCAGCTCCAAACAAACCCCCTACGAGCAGTACTTC. Encoded protein: CASSSKQTPYEQYF.

Notes on this clone: One end of the junction does not line up with germline, which may come from a read error. The J gene is TRBJ1-2, the V gene TRBV27, with D tentatively TRBD1 (5 bases). CDR3 length: 12 amino acids. Per germline, CDR1 MNHEY and CDR2 SMNVEV (reference sequence). The DNA of the CDR3 is TGTGCCAGCAGTTTACCGGGGGGACCCGAAGCCTTC. Translated: CASSLPGGPEAF.

The chain carries TRBV5-5 and TRBJ1-5; a possible D gene is TRBD1 (6 bases). Trimming stripped 1 base from V and 8 bases from J, with 16 bases between. CDR3 length: 15 amino acids. The germline V gene encodes CDR1 SGHKS and CDR2 YYEKEE (reference sequence). CDR3 region: CASSLRTDAGEPQHF. The CDR3 DNA is TGTGCCAGCAGCTTGCGGACGGACGCAGGGGAGCCCCAGCATTTT.

The V call is TRBV2, the J call TRBJ1-2; 10 positions match TRBD1. Germline V gene data show CDR1 as SNHLY and CDR2 as FYNNEI. The CDR3 spans 14 residues. V was clipped by 5 bases and J by 4 bases; unmatched bases: 4. The CDR3 sequence is CASSPGQGFYGYTF. CDR3 bases: TGTGCCAGCAGTCCGGGACAGGGGTTCTATGGCTACACCTTC.

This clone was counted once. The chain uses TRBV3-1 (or the pseudogene TRBV3-2) and TRBJ1-3, with 7 bases that match TRBD1. V was pared by 1 base and J by 11 bases, with 14 bases of the junction left unmatched. The CDR3 totals 16 residues. Per germline, CDR1 LGHDT and CDR2 YNNKEL (reference sequence). The CDR3 protein is CASSQGTQGGSGPIYF. The DNA of the CDR3 is TGTGCCAGCAGCCAAGGGACCCAGGGGGGCTCGGGGCCCATATATTTT.

This CDR3 reads CASSEGLGIDYGYTF. Written as DNA, the CDR3 is TGTGCCAGCAGTGAAGGTTTAGGGATCGACTATGGCTACACCTTC. The genes are TRBV2 and TRBJ1-2; D is unclear. Germline CDR1 and CDR2: SNHLY and FYNNEI. There are 15 residues in the CDR3. With 1 base removed from V and 3 bases from J, the gap between germline ends came to 12 bases.

V usage is TRBV5-4 and J usage is TRBJ2-7; TRBD1 matches at 9 bases. The germline V gene encodes CDR1 SGHNT and CDR2 YYREEE (reference sequence). The CDR3 has 16 amino acids. The V segment lost 2 bases and the J segment 5 bases; nucleotides outside the gene matches: 11. In nucleotides, the CDR3 is TGTGCCAGCAGCTTTCCGGGACAGGGATACGGGAACGAGCAGTACTTC. As protein: CASSFPGQGYGNEQYF. The whole variable domain, filled in from reference TRBV5-4 and TRBJ2-7, reads ETGVTQSPTHLIKTRGQQVTLRCSSQSGHNTVSWYQQALGQGPQFIFQYYREEENGRGNFPPRFSGLQFPNYSSELNVNALELDDSALYLCASSFPGQGYGNEQYFGPGTRLTVT.

The rearrangement uses TRBV6-5 and TRBJ2-3; TRBD2 might be the D (6 bases). The ends were cut back, 6 bases at V and 3 bases at J, with 16 bases in the middle. This CDR3 spans 15 amino acids. Germline V CDR1 and CDR2: MNHEY, SVGAGI. The CDR3 bases are TGTGCCAGCAGCCCCTACGGGGGACTTACAGATACGCAGTATTTT. As protein: CASSPYGGLTDTQYF.

This sequence joins TRBV4-2 and TRBJ1-2; the D is unclear. There are 14 residues in the CDR3. Germline loops: CDR1 LGHNA, CDR2 YNFKEQ. V was trimmed by 0 bases and J by 4 bases, leaving 9 bases between them. CDR3 bases: TGTGCCAGCAGCCAAGATGCCGGAGTCTATGGCTACACCTTC. Protein product: CASSQDAGVYGYTF.

The chain couples TRBV19 to TRBJ1-5, with a possible D match to TRBD1 (5 bases). Trimming shortened V by 2 bases and J by 7 bases, and 12 bases separated the two germline ends. Germline V gives CDR1 LNHDA, CDR2 SQIVND (reference sequence). This CDR3 contains 14 residues. The chain's CDR3 is CASSIISGGQPQHF. CDR3 DNA sequence: TGTGCCAGTAGTATAATATCTGGGGGGCAGCCCCAGCATTTT.

The chain links TRBV6-5 to TRBJ1-2; D not certain. Germline assignment: CDR1 MNHEY and CDR2 SVGAGI. This CDR3 comprises 14 residues. V dropped 2 bases and J dropped 3 bases, with 10 bases sitting between them. The CDR3 is CASSYLEGHYGYTF. DNA of the CDR3: TGTGCCAGCAGTTACCTCGAGGGTCACTATGGCTACACCTTC.

The V call is TRBV19, the J call TRBJ2-3; 13 bases agree with TRBD2. V gave up 3 bases and J gave up 1 base; unmatched junction bases: 4. The CDR3 consists of 17 residues. Germline V lookup: CDR1 LNHDA, CDR2 SQIVND (reference sequence). The CDR3 nucleotides are TGTGCCAGTAGTATGACTAGCGGGGGGCTTGGCACAGATACGCAGTATTTT. Protein product: CASSMTSGGLGTDTQYF.

The rearrangement uses TRBV5-4 and TRBJ1-1; 9 nucleotides align to TRBD1. From germline, CDR1 is SGHNT and CDR2 YYREEE (reference sequence). CDR3 length: 15 residues. After removal of 4 bases from V and 3 bases from J, the junction contained 7 bases not matched to a gene. The CDR3 sequence: CASSPQGQGYTEAFF. The CDR3, as DNA: TGTGCCAGCAGCCCACAAGGACAGGGGTACACTGAAGCTTTCTTT.

The rearrangement joins TRBV6-6 to TRBJ2-7; maybe TRBD2 (5 bases). Trimming cost V 8 bases and J 4 bases, with 24 bases left between them. CDR3 size: 16 residues. Germline-derived CDR1 and CDR2 are MNHNY and SVGAGI (reference sequence). CDR3 nucleotide sequence: TGTGCCAGCTCCGAGGGTGGGAACAGCAGACTTTACGAGCAGTACTTC. This gives the protein CASSEGGNSRLYEQYF.

V and J are TRBV7-9 and TRBJ1-2, with 9 bases matching TRBD1. The CDR3 consists of 16 residues. Germline CDR1 and CDR2: SEHNR and FQNEAQ (reference sequence). J lost 4 bases, V lost 3 bases, and 9 bases had no gene match. As DNA, the CDR3 is TGTGCCAGCAGCTTCGCCACAGGGGGCGCCGGCTATGGCTACACCTTC. It translates to CASSFATGGAGYGYTF.

The chain joins TRBV2 to TRBJ1-2; TRBD1 matches at 10 bases. The CDR3 runs 13 residues. V gave up 9 bases and J gave up 4 bases; unmatched junction bases: 5. Germline CDR1 is SNHLY and CDR2 is FYNNEI. Here the CDR3 reads CARDRDRGYGYTF. The CDR3 nucleotides read TGTGCCAGGGACCGGGACAGGGGCTATGGCTACACCTTC.

The V call is TRBV6-5, the J call TRBJ1-5; D not certain. With 5 bases removed from V and 0 bases from J, the gap between germline ends came to 8 bases. The CDR3 contains 14 residues. Germline lookup yields CDR1 MNHEY and CDR2 SVGAGI. The CDR3 here is CASSSRVSNQPQHF. The CDR3 DNA sequence: TGTGCCAGCAGTAGCAGAGTTAGCAATCAGCCCCAGCATTTT.

The chain has TRBV5-6 and TRBJ1-5; no clear D gene. V was shortened by 2 bases and J by 4 bases, with 7 bases between the two germline ends. The CDR3 consists of 13 residues. Germline CDR1 is SGHDT and CDR2 is YYEEEE. The CDR3 nucleotides read TGTGCCAGCAGCTTCCAAACAAATCAGCCCCAGCATTTT. Amino acid sequence: CASSFQTNQPQHF.